This T cell receptor beta chain was sequenced for a study of neoadjuvant anti-PD-1 for oral cavity cancer (dated by TCRdb to the early 2020s). Background for the entire study: Patients mostly received three to four biweekly doses of nivolumab at 3 mg/kg before curative-intent surgical resection. Patients who did not progress were given a fourth nivolumab dose at about day 43 and had definitive surgical resection on days 50-56. Under RECIST 1.1, patients with complete response, partial response or stable disease were classed as responders, and patients with progression were classed as non-responders. The parent correlative cohort included about a dozen patients, with an approximately 32% response rate. Results the study describes overall, beyond this receptor: Only three patients per response group were included in the TCR analyses, and larger cohorts for validation were called for by the authors. A higher pretreatment blood Treg/Th17 ratio correlated with both higher pretreatment blood TCRbeta clonality and lower post-treatment tumor TCRbeta clonality. After neoadjuvant nivolumab, non-responders showed significantly higher T cell clonality (Gini index) in PBMCs than responders did.

The time point label on this specimen signifies: after neoadjuvant nivolumab, at surgical resection. The patients had newly diagnosed stage II-IVA oral cavity squamous cell carcinoma and had not received any prior systemic or radiation treatment. The cohort was made up of patients with locally advanced, HPV-negative oral cavity squamous cell carcinoma. No culture maintenance or expansion was done, as the peripheral blood mononuclear cells went straight to analysis. The samples were drawn from a longitudinal correlative study tied to a single-arm phase II trial testing neoadjuvant nivolumab in oral cavity squamous cell carcinoma. Genomic DNA-based TCRbeta sequencing was performed on subject-matched pre- and post-treatment PBMCs and tumors from three responders and three non-responders. Peripheral blood mononuclear cells were collected before nivolumab treatment and again after treatment, at the time of surgery. The Maxwell RSC DNA from Cells kit was used to extract genomic DNA from PBMCs.

Concerning this clone: This clone's antigen is unknown. No much larger clone is present one base from it, and per-base qualities are unavailable.

For deep sequencing, each PBMC sample was run in six replicates, with libraries mostly built from 400 to 550 ng of input genomic DNA. The immunoSEQ hsTCRbeta kit was used to prepare TCRbeta libraries according to the manufacturer's instructions. The completed libraries were mixed into a single pool at 3 nM, then sequenced with an Illumina NovaSeq 6000 S4 flow cell. Regarding the original processing steps: Raw data preprocessing and quality control were performed with the immunoSEQ Analyzer. The analysis was limited to productive rearrangements, and each clonotype was defined by a unique CDR3 amino acid sequence. Repertoire clonality was estimated as the Gini-Simpson index, which was calculated using the R package tcR. Student's t test was used to compare Gini indices, and Pearson correlation was used to assess associations with tumor size change. Sourced from immuneACCESS, this table was stored by TCRdb with only in-frame sequences that have V and J called. A share of the clones is absent; for the studies checked, an unresolved V gene accounts for under half, and the remainder has no known explanation. Clone size and V and J calls were adopted from that table, with D and trimming inferred from the DNA. The sample records around 13,000 clones, roughly 70% of which are singletons. 2% to 2.5% of the sample is held by the ten biggest clonotypes.

The germline V gene yields MNHEY for CDR1 and SVGAGI for CDR2. V and J lose 7 bases and 3 bases, and a span of 15 bases separates them. Spanning cysteine to phenylalanine, the CDR3 consists of 14 amino acids. Solely the CDR3 DNA is kept, with 42 bases framed from the first base. The chain links TRBV6-5 with TRBJ1-1; TRBD1 could be the D gene, as 5 bases match. The input for sequencing was PBMCs, taken after nivolumab (anti-PD-1) treatment. The receptor was isolated from a person between 35 and 79 years old with oral cavity squamous cell carcinoma. The CDR3 reads as follows: CASKEQDFYTEAFF. The DNA is as follows: TGTGCCAGCAAAGAACAGGATTTTTACACTGAAGCTTTCTTT.